This note documents a single TCR beta chain sequence. No antigen is known for it. From germline, CDR1 is MGHRA and CDR2 YSYEKL. This CDR3 region has 17 residues. The V and J ends lost 1 base and 2 bases respectively, with 16 bases between them. This entry is derived from a study of post-analysis software for immune sequencing data. TCR beta libraries were prepared from cDNA with unique molecular identifiers. TCRdb ran MiXCR on the PCR reads and lists one entry per CDR3 protein. The sample shows hundreds of thousands of distinct CDR3 sequences, under 55% of them seen only once. Study results and caveats: Same-batch samples co-clustered strongly by F measure. Higher frequency in patients than in controls was seen for a handful of TRBV segments, with TRBV5-6, TRBV5-1 and TRBV20-1 among them. Relative to controls, patients with multiple sclerosis showed significantly lower normalized Chao1 diversity.

The sequence came from a girl aged 5 to 17 with multiple sclerosis. This chain joins TRBV4-1 and TRBJ2-3; perhaps TRBD2 as D (5 bases). Sample: blood. CDR3: CASSQVSNSETTDTQYF. CDR3 in DNA: TGCGCCAGCAGCCAAGTGTCGAATAGCGAGACCACAGATACGCAGTATTTT.